The 11 T cell receptor beta chains below all came from one sample that was sequenced in a study of T cell repertoires in cytomegalovirus infection. TCRdb used MiXCR to reprocess the reads, holding one entry per CDR3 protein. The sample yields roughly 640,000 distinct CDR3 sequences, roughly a quarter seen once. The sample taken for sequencing was CD8+ T cells from PBMCs. These receptor sequences come from a human donor in good health (CMV status not recorded). Some clones in this sample may be carry-over from other donors' samples.

This clonotype came up a few times. The CDR3 sequence is CSAPGAGARETQYF. In DNA, the CDR3 is TGCAGTGCTCCGGGAGCGGGGGCCCGAGAGACCCAGTACTTC. V usage is TRBV20-1 and J usage is TRBJ2-5; 8 bases match TRBD2. Germline CDR1 is DFQATT and CDR2 is SNEGSKA (reference sequence). This CDR3 has 14 amino acids. Trimming cost V 5 bases and J 4 bases; bases outside gene matches: 9.

J is TRBJ2-5 and V is TRBV6-5; D is tentatively TRBD1 or TRBD2 (5 bases each). CDR1 is MNHEY and CDR2 is SVGAGI in the germline V gene. The CDR3 covers 14 residues. Trimming pared 6 bases from V and 2 bases from J, leaving 13 bases between. The CDR3 coding sequence is TGTGCCAGCAGCTGGGACGGTGAACAAGAGACCCAGTACTTC. It codes for CASSWDGEQETQYF.

This clonotype was found many times. The chain couples TRBV12-5 to TRBJ1-1; 9 nucleotides align to TRBD1. The germline V gene encodes CDR1 LGHNT and CDR2 FRNRAP. The CDR3 loop spans 17 amino acids. V dropped 4 bases and J dropped 5; count of bases not matched to a gene: 14. The CDR3 spells CASGWDRERDFGTEAFF. CDR3 DNA: TGTGCTAGTGGTTGGGACAGGGAGAGAGATTTTGGGACTGAAGCTTTCTTT.

This clonotype was detected ten times or more. The V call is TRBV2, the J call TRBJ2-1; TRBD2 is a possible D gene (7 bases). The CDR3 length is 16 residues. CDR1 SNHLY and CDR2 FYNNEI come from the germline V gene. With 5 bases removed from V and 0 bases from J, the gap between germline ends came to 14 bases. CDR3 protein: CASSRGAHSSYNEQFF. CDR3 nucleotides: TGTGCCAGCAGTCGGGGGGCCCACAGCTCCTACAATGAGCAGTTCTTC.

This clonotype occurred many times. The chain combines TRBV12-3 or TRBV12-4 with TRBJ2-7; D possibly matches TRBD1 or TRBD2 (5 bases each). CDR3 length equals 13 residues. Trimming took off 3 bases at V and 5 bases at J, with 11 bases between the two ends. This CDR3 is CASSLGRGNEQYF. Here the CDR3 DNA reads TGTGCCAGCAGTTTGGGGCGAGGGAACGAGCAGTACTTC.

The chain has TRBV10-3 and TRBJ2-5; D is ambiguous. This CDR3 comprises 15 residues. From germline, CDR1 is ENHRY and CDR2 SYGVKD. The V end lost 3 bases, the J end lost 5 bases, and 16 bases lay between the germline ends. The CDR3 region is CAISDPRRSPETQYF. CDR3 DNA: TGTGCCATCAGTGACCCGAGACGATCCCCCGAGACCCAGTACTTC.

This clonotype was seen more than once but under ten times. The DNA of the CDR3 is TGTGCCAGCAGTTCGGCCGGGACAGGCTACGAGCAGTACGTC. Encoded protein: CASSSAGTGYEQYV. The genes are TRBV28 and TRBJ2-7; 8 nucleotides match TRBD1. The CDR3 is made up of 14 amino acids. V lost 4 bases and J lost 3; bases outside the gene matches: 5. The germline V gene has CDR1 MDHEN and CDR2 SYDVKM.

A word on this clonotype: One end of the junction varies from germline; a read error may be responsible. The chain has TRBV7-6 and TRBJ1-1; TRBD1 might be the D (5 bases). CDR1 SGHVS and CDR2 FNYEAQ come from the germline V gene. CDR3 length: 14 residues. The CDR3 region has the DNA TGTGTCAGCAGCTTAGCGAAGGGGATCTCGGAAGCTTTCTTT. Translated: CVSSLAKGISEAFF. The whole variable domain, filled in from reference TRBV7-6 and TRBJ1-1, reads GAGVSQSPRYKVTKRGQDVALRCDPISGHVSLYWYRQALGQGPEFLTYFNYEAQQDKSGLPNDRFSAERPEGSISTLTIQRTEQRDSAMYRCVSSLAKGISEAFFGQGTRLTVV.

The chain carries TRBV27 and TRBJ2-1; D ambiguous. Germline loops: CDR1 MNHEY, CDR2 SMNVEV (reference sequence). The CDR3 length is 16 residues. Trimming took 6 bases from V and 0 from J, leaving 15 bases between them. The CDR3 loop is CASSPSPFSSYNEQFF. The CDR3 bases are TGTGCCAGCAGCCCTTCTCCATTTAGCTCCTACAATGAGCAGTTCTTC.

This clonotype occurred once. This sequence may be a read error, since a much larger clone differs from it by one base. The V call is TRBV7-2, the J call TRBJ2-1; 7 positions agree with TRBD1. Germline V CDR1 and CDR2: SGHTA, FQGNSA. The CDR3 has 17 amino acids. CDR3 coding DNA: TGTGCCAGCAGCCAGGGGGTCCGCGGGCCGCTCTACAAAGAGCAGTTCTTC. This sequence encodes CASSQGVRGPLYKEQFF.

CDR3 loop: CASRELTYTDTQYF. CDR3 DNA: TGCGCCAGCAGAGAACTTACCTACACAGATACGCAGTATTTT. This sequence joins TRBV5-1 and TRBJ2-3; D is uncertain. Germline V gives CDR1 SGHRS, CDR2 YFSETQ. Trimming removed 5 bases from V and 2 bases from J, with 12 bases in between. The CDR3 covers 14 residues.